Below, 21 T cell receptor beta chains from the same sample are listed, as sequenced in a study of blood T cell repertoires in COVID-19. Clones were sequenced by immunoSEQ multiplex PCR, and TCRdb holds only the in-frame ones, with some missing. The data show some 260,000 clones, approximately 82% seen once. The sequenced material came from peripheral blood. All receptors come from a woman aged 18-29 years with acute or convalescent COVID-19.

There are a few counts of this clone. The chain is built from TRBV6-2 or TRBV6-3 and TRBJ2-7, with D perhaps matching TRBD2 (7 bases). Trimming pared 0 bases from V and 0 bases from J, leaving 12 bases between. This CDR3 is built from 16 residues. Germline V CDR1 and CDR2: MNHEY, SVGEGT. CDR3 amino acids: CASSYSRGRASYEQYF. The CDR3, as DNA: TGTGCCAGCAGTTACTCGAGGGGGAGGGCCTCCTACGAGCAGTACTTC.

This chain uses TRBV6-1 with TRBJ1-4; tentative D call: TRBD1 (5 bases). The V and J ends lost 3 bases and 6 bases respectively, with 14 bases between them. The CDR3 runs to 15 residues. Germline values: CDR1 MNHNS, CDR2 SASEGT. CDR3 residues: CASSELPGGDEKLFF. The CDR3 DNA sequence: TGTGCCAGCAGTGAGTTACCGGGAGGGGATGAAAAACTGTTTTTT.

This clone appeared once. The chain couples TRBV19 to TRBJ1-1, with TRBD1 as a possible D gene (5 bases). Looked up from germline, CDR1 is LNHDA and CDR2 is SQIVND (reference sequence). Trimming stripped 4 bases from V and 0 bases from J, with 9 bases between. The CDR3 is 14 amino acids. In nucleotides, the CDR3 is TGTGCCAGTAGTACTCGACAGATGAACACTGAAGCTTTCTTT. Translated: CASSTRQMNTEAFF. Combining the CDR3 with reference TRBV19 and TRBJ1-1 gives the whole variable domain DGGITQSPKYLFRKEGQNVTLSCEQNLNHDAMYWYRQDPGQGLRLIYYSQIVNDFQKGDIAEGYSVSREKKESFPLTVTSAQKNPTAFYLCASSTRQMNTEAFFGQGTRLTVV.

This chain's CDR3 is CASSFTTGVRTEAFF. The CDR3 DNA follows: TGTGCCAGCAGTTTCACGACAGGGGTTCGGACTGAAGCTTTCTTT. This chain uses TRBV28 with TRBJ1-1; 8 bases map to TRBD1. The J segment lost 5 bases and the V segment lost 3 bases, leaving 8 bases of the junction unmatched. The CDR3 is 15 amino acids. Looked up from germline, CDR1 is MDHEN and CDR2 is SYDVKM.

CDR3 in amino acids: CASTRGAGGGEQFF. In DNA form, the CDR3 reads TGTGCCAGCACCCGAGGAGCAGGGGGCGGTGAGCAGTTCTTC. The V gene is TRBV7-8, the J gene TRBJ2-1; TRBD1 aligns across 8 bases. Unmatched junction bases numbered 11, after V lost 7 bases and J lost 9 bases. The CDR3 is 14 amino acids. CDR1 is SGHVS and CDR2 is FQNEAQ in the germline V gene.

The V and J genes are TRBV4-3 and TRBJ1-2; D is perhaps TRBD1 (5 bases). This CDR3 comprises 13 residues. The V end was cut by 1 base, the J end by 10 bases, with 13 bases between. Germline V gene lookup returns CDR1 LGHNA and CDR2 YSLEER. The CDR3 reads CASSQGGGGDYTF. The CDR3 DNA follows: TGCGCCAGCAGCCAAGGAGGCGGGGGAGACTACACCTTC.

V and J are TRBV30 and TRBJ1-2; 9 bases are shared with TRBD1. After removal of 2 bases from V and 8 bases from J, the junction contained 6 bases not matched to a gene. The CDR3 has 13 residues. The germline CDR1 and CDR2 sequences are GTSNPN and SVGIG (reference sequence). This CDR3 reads CAWSTGQGGGYTF. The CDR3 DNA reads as TGTGCCTGGAGTACGGGACAGGGCGGAGGCTACACCTTC.

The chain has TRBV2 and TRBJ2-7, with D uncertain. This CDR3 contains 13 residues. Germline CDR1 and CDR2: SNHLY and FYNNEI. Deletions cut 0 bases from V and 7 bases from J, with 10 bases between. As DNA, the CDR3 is TGTGCCAGCAGTGAAGCCCGGGTTTTAGAGCAGTACTTC. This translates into CASSEARVLEQYF. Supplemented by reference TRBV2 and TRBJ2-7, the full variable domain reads EPEVTQTPSHQVTQMGQEVILRCVPISNHLYFYWYRQILGQKVEFLVSFYNNEISEKSEIFDDQFSVERPDGSNFTLKIRSTKLEDSAMYFCASSEARVLEQYFGPGTRLTVT.

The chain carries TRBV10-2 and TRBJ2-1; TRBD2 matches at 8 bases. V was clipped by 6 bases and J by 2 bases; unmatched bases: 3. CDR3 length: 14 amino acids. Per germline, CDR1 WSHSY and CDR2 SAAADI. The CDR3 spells CASRISGTYNEQFF. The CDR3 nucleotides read TGCGCCAGCAGAATTAGCGGGACCTACAATGAGCAGTTCTTC.

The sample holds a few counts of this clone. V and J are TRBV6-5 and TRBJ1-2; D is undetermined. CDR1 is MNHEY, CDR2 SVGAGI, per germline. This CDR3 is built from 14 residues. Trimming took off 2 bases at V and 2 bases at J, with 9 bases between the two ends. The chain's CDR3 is CASSYQSINYGYTF. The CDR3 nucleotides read TGTGCCAGCAGTTACCAATCTATCAACTATGGCTACACCTTC.

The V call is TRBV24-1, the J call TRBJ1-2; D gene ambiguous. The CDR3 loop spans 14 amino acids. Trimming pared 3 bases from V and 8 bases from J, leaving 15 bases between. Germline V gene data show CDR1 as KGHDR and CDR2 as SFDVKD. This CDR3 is CATSDTGRFEGYTF. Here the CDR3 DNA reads TGTGCCACCAGTGATACCGGGAGGTTTGAGGGCTACACCTTC.

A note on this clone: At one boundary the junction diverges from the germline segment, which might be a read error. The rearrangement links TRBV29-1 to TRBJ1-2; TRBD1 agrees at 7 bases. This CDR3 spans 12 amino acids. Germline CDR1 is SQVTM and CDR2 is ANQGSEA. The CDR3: CSVEGTDYGYTF. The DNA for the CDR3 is TGCAGCGTCGAAGGGACAGACTATGGCTACACCTTC.

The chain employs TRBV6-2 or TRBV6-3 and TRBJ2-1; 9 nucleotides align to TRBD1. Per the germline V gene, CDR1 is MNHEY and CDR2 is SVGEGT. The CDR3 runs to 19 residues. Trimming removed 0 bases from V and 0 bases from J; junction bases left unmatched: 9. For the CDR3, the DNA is TGTGCCAGCAGTTACTCGGGGACAGGGCGCTTTAGCTCCTACAATGAGCAGTTCTTC. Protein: CASSYSGTGRFSSYNEQFF.

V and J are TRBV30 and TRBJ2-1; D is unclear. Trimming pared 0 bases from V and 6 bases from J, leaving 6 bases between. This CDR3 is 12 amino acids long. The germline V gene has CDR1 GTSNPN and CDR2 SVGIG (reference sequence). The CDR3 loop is CAWSVWPNEQFF. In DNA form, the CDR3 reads TGTGCCTGGAGTGTTTGGCCCAATGAGCAGTTCTTC.

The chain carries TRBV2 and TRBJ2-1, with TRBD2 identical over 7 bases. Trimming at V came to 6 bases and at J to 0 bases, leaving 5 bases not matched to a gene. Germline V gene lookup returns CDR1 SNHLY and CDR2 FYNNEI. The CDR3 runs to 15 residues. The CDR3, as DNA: TGTGCCAGCAGCCCGAGCGGGGCCTCCTACAATGAGCAGTTCTTC. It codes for CASSPSGASYNEQFF.

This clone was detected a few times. In DNA form, the CDR3 reads TGTGCCAGCGGGGGACAGGGGGGTTCACCCCTCCACTTT. Encoded protein: CASGGQGGSPLHF. The chain recombines TRBV6-5 with TRBJ1-6; TRBD1 matches 11 bases. The junction had 3 bases not matched to a gene; V was cut back by 8 bases and J by 9 bases. Germline V gives CDR1 MNHEY, CDR2 SVGAGI. CDR3 length: 13 amino acids.

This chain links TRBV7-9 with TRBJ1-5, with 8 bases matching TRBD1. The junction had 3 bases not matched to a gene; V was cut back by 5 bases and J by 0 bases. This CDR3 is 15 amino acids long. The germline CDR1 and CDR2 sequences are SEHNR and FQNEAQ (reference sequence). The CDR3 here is CASSDRGNSNQPQHF. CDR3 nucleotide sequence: TGTGCCAGCAGCGACAGGGGTAATAGCAATCAGCCCCAGCATTTT.

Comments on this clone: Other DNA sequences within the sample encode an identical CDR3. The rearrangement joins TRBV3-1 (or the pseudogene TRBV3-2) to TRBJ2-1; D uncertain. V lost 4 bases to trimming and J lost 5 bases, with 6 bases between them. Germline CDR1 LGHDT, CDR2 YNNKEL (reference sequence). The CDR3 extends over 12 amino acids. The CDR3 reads CASSRTNNEQFF. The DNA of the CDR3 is TGTGCCAGCAGCCGAACTAACAATGAGCAGTTCTTC.

The CDR3 reads CASSLDRSTNSPLHF. The CDR3 nucleotides read TGTGCCAGCAGCTTAGACAGGTCGACGAATTCACCCCTCCACTTT. The chain joins TRBV7-6 to TRBJ1-6; D is perhaps TRBD1 (5 bases). This CDR3 is 15 amino acids long. Trimming pared 1 base from V and 7 bases from J, leaving 11 bases between. Germline values: CDR1 SGHVS, CDR2 FNYEAQ.

The CDR3 reads CASSKTSGTGGQFF. In DNA form, the CDR3 reads TGTGCCAGCAGTAAGACTAGCGGGACCGGCGGGCAGTTCTTC. The V gene is TRBV25-1, the J gene TRBJ2-1; 11 bases line up with TRBD2. The CDR3 sequence is 14 residues long. CDR1 MGHDK and CDR2 SYGVNS come from the germline V gene. Trimming removed 5 bases from V and 12 bases from J; junction bases left unmatched: 9.

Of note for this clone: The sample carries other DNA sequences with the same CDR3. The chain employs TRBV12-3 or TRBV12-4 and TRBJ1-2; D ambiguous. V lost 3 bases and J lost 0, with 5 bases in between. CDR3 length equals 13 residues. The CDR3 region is CASSLGANYGYTF. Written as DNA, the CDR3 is TGTGCCAGCAGTTTGGGAGCTAACTATGGCTACACCTTC.